These 23 T cell receptor beta chains originate from one sample sequenced in a study of T cells in Graves' hyperthyroidism and ophthalmopathy. The CDR3 regions of TCR beta were amplified from RNA transcripts. RT-PCR in the first round (using the HTBI primer set) targeted the TCR CDR3. TCRdb analysed the multiplex PCR reads with MiXCR anew, one entry per CDR3 protein. The repertoire holds roughly 560,000 distinct CDR3 sequences, about 14% seen once, with around 4% in the top ten. Sequencing input: blood. These receptors were obtained from a woman aged 40 to 49 with Graves' ophthalmopathy.

This clonotype appeared many times. V usage is TRBV11-2 and J usage is TRBJ2-2; a weak D match, TRBD2 (7 bases). V was pared by 5 bases and J by 2 bases, with 15 bases between. CDR3 length equals 16 residues. Germline loops: CDR1 SGHAT, CDR2 FQNNGV. The CDR3 sequence: CASSRWGGSNTGELFF. The CDR3 nucleotides are TGTGCCAGCAGCCGTTGGGGGGGCTCCAACACCGGGGAGCTGTTTTTT.

V and J are TRBV28 and TRBJ1-5, with unresolved D. Germline-derived CDR1 and CDR2 are MDHEN and SYDVKM. V was clipped by 3 bases and J by 0 bases, with 12 bases between them. The CDR3 totals 16 residues. The DNA of the CDR3 is TGTGCCAGCAGTTTTGCGGAAACCTATAGCAATCAGCCCCAGCATTTT. Translation: CASSFAETYSNQPQHF.

The table lists this clonotype with many counts. The V call is TRBV28, the J call TRBJ2-7, with D perhaps matching TRBD2 (6 bases). This CDR3 is 14 amino acids long. V was clipped by 3 bases and J by 6 bases, with 15 bases between them. Germline V gene lookup returns CDR1 MDHEN and CDR2 SYDVKM. CDR3 nucleotide sequence: TGTGCCAGCAGTTTCCCCCCACTAGCATCCGAGCAGTACTTC. Translated, it gives CASSFPPLASEQYF.

The sample holds many counts of this clonotype. CDR3 residues: CASSVGTGGREPQHF. The DNA for the CDR3 is TGTGCCAGCAGCGTAGGGACAGGGGGCAGGGAGCCCCAGCATTTT. V gene TRBV9 combines with J gene TRBJ1-5, with TRBD1 identical over 11 bases. CDR1 and CDR2 (germline): SGDLS, YYNGEE. The ends lost 0 bases at V and 8 bases at J; junction bases unmatched: 4. The CDR3 length is 15 residues.

In its sample, this clonotype was seen many times. The chain is built from TRBV20-1 and TRBJ2-7, with D unclear. This CDR3 comprises 12 residues. CDR1 and CDR2 from the germline V gene are DFQATT and SNEGSKA (reference sequence). V lost 2 bases and J 2 bases, leaving 7 bases between the germline ends. The chain's CDR3 is CSARNYPYEQYF. Here the CDR3 DNA reads TGCAGTGCTAGAAACTATCCCTACGAGCAGTACTTC.

This clonotype was detected ten times or more. This chain links TRBV12-3 or TRBV12-4 with TRBJ2-2; 7 bases are shared with TRBD2. V lost 7 bases and J lost 2; bases outside the gene matches: 10. The CDR3 contains 16 residues. The CDR3 nucleotides are TGTGCCAGCACCCGTCCTCTAGCGGCTAACACCGGGGAGCTGTTTTTT. This encodes CASTRPLAANTGELFF.

The chain joins TRBV19 to TRBJ1-2; 7 nucleotides align to TRBD1. The trim removed 8 bases at V and 0 bases at J, leaving 9 bases unmatched. Germline CDR1 is LNHDA and CDR2 is SQIVND (reference sequence). This CDR3 spans 15 amino acids. The CDR3 protein is CASGDLGTANYGYTF. The CDR3 nucleotides are TGTGCCAGTGGGGACTTGGGGACAGCTAACTATGGCTACACCTTC.

This clonotype was detected ten times or more. The chain combines TRBV27 with TRBJ2-6, with D perhaps TRBD2 (6 bases). Germline lookup yields CDR1 MNHEY and CDR2 SMNVEV (reference sequence). The V end lost 5 bases, the J end lost 0 bases, and 14 bases lay between the germline ends. CDR3 length: 17 residues. Here the CDR3 reads CASSPGAGGSGANVLTF. Written as DNA, the CDR3 is TGTGCCAGCAGTCCGGGCGCCGGGGGCTCTGGGGCCAACGTCCTGACTTTC.

This clonotype has ten or more counts. The chain employs TRBV28 and TRBJ2-7; D is perhaps TRBD1 or TRBD2 (5 bases each). CDR1 and CDR2 from the germline V gene are MDHEN and SYDVKM. Trimming stripped 4 bases from V and 2 bases from J, with 12 bases between. The CDR3 extends over 14 amino acids. CDR3 protein: CASSSRDQPYEQYF. The CDR3 nucleotides read TGTGCCAGCAGTTCGAGGGACCAACCCTACGAGCAGTACTTC.

This clonotype was counted between two and nine times. The V gene is TRBV2, the J gene TRBJ2-7; the match to TRBD2 covers 8 bases. The CDR3 is 16 residues long. CDR1 and CDR2 from the germline V gene are SNHLY and FYNNEI. V trimming: 4 bases; J trimming: 0 bases; junction bases outside the gene matches: 8. The CDR3 DNA reads TGTGCCAGCAGTGGGCCTCTAGCGGGCCTCTCCTACGAGCAGTACTTC. This sequence encodes CASSGPLAGLSYEQYF.

The table lists this clonotype with many counts. This chain links TRBV20-1 with TRBJ1-5; D is ambiguous. V shed 3 bases and J shed 4 bases, with 7 bases lying between them. Germline V gene lookup returns CDR1 DFQATT and CDR2 SNEGSKA (reference sequence). This CDR3 region has 12 residues. In DNA form, the CDR3 reads TGCAGTGCTAGTTACAGTAATCAGCCCCAGCATTTT. As protein: CSASYSNQPQHF.

This clonotype has ten or more counts. This sequence joins TRBV29-1 and TRBJ1-2, with D tentatively TRBD1 (6 bases). V gave up 5 bases and J gave up 8 bases, with 18 bases separating them. The CDR3 loop spans 13 amino acids. The germline CDR1 and CDR2 sequences are SQVTM and ANQGSEA. CDR3 bases: TGCAGCGTTTTTAATGGGGGGCCTTACGGCTACACCTTC. Its translation: CSVFNGGPYGYTF.

In this sample, this clonotype turned up many times. The chain is built from TRBV11-2 and TRBJ2-5; D call uncertain. The CDR3 sequence is 13 residues long. Trimming shortened V by 0 bases and J by 9 bases, and 11 bases separated the two germline ends. Germline loops: CDR1 SGHAT, CDR2 FQNNGV. In DNA, the CDR3 is TGTGCCAGCAGCTTAGAGGGTCGGCAGGCCCAGTACTTC. This gives the protein CASSLEGRQAQYF.

Remarks on this clonotype: A much larger clone lies a single base off, so this may be a read error. The rearrangement links TRBV28 to TRBJ2-2; D is perhaps TRBD2 (5 bases). Trimming shortened V by 5 bases and J by 1 base, and 8 bases separated the two germline ends. This CDR3 spans 14 amino acids. Looked up from germline, CDR1 is MDHEN and CDR2 is SYDVKM. CDR3 sequence reads: CASSRAENTGELFF. The CDR3 DNA is TGTGCCAGCAGTCGAGCGGAGAACACCGGGGAGCTGTTTTTT.

This clonotype was counted a few times. The chain combines TRBV11-2 with TRBJ1-1; the D is unclear. Germline CDR1 is SGHAT and CDR2 is FQNNGV. The CDR3 totals 13 residues. With 0 bases removed from V and 6 bases from J, the gap between germline ends came to 8 bases. Written as DNA, the CDR3 is TGTGCCAGCAGCTTAGACCTATCCCCTGAAGCTTTCTTT. The encoded protein is CASSLDLSPEAFF. Full variable domain (rest looked up from reference TRBV11-2 and TRBJ1-1): EAGVAQSPRYKIIEKRQSVAFWCNPISGHATLYWYQQILGQGPKLLIQFQNNGVVDDSQLPKDRFSAERLKGVDSTLKIQPAKLEDSAVYLCASSLDLSPEAFFGQGTRLTVV.

This clonotype was seen many times. V and J are TRBV27 and TRBJ1-1; D is unclear. This CDR3 region has 14 residues. From germline, CDR1 is MNHEY and CDR2 SMNVEV (reference sequence). With 0 bases removed from V and 4 bases from J, the gap between germline ends came to 9 bases. CDR3 sequence: CASSLSSGSTEAFF. In DNA, the CDR3 is TGTGCCAGCAGTTTATCGTCGGGGAGCACTGAAGCTTTCTTT.

DNA of the CDR3: TGCGCCAGCAGCTTGAGGGGGGAGGAGAATGGCTACACCTTC. The encoded protein is CASSLRGEENGYTF. The chain employs TRBV5-1 and TRBJ1-2; weak D call: TRBD1 (6 bases). V dropped 1 base and J dropped 6 bases, with 13 bases sitting between them. The CDR3 runs 14 residues. Per germline, CDR1 SGHRS and CDR2 YFSETQ.

This clonotype appeared many times. The V and J genes are TRBV27 and TRBJ2-7; TRBD1 agrees at 7 bases. J was trimmed by 0 bases and V by 7 bases; bases with no gene match: 9. The CDR3 has 15 residues. Germline V gives CDR1 MNHEY, CDR2 SMNVEV (reference sequence). CDR3 region: CASTPTGQDSYEQYF. Written as DNA, the CDR3 is TGTGCCAGCACCCCAACCGGACAGGACTCCTACGAGCAGTACTTC.

The chain has TRBV12-3 or TRBV12-4 and TRBJ2-5; TRBD2 agrees at 14 bases. This CDR3 is built from 18 residues. Trimming took 2 bases from V and 5 from J; bases not matched to a gene: 10. CDR3 in DNA: TGTGCCAGCAGTTTATCTCCCGGGACTAGCGGGAGCGGGGAGACCCAGTACTTC. This encodes CASSLSPGTSGSGETQYF.

This clonotype has at least ten counts. This rearrangement joins TRBV2 to TRBJ2-2; 12 bases fit TRBD2. Looked up from germline, CDR1 is SNHLY and CDR2 is FYNNEI. V dropped 6 bases and J dropped 6; count of bases not matched to a gene: 2. This CDR3 has 14 amino acids. The CDR3 nucleotides are TGTGCCAGCAGGACTAGCGGGAGTTCCGGGGAGCTGTTTTTT. Amino acids: CASRTSGSSGELFF.

This clonotype was seen only a few times. V usage is TRBV6-5 and J usage is TRBJ1-3, with D tentatively TRBD1 (5 bases). V lost 4 bases and J lost 6, with 16 bases in between. From germline, CDR1 is MNHEY and CDR2 SVGAGI. The CDR3 extends over 15 amino acids. The CDR3 DNA is TGTGCCAGCAGTTGGGGACCCCTAGGAGAAAACACCATATATTTT. It translates to CASSWGPLGENTIYF.

This clonotype has a count of ten or more. The rearrangement uses TRBV4-3 and TRBJ2-7, with 7 positions matching TRBD1. The J segment lost 5 bases and the V segment lost 0 bases, leaving 7 bases of the junction unmatched. Germline CDR1 is LGHNA and CDR2 is YSLEER. This CDR3 is built from 15 residues. CDR3 region: CASSQDSRGMDEQYF. In nucleotides, the CDR3 is TGCGCCAGCAGCCAAGATTCCAGGGGGATGGACGAGCAGTACTTC.

The chain uses TRBV30 and TRBJ1-2, with D maybe TRBD1 (5 bases). Trimming cost V 1 base and J 0 bases, with 6 bases left between them. CDR1 is GTSNPN and CDR2 is SVGIG in the germline V gene (reference sequence). The CDR3 has 13 residues. The CDR3 is CAWSAGTNYGYTF. For the CDR3, the DNA is TGTGCCTGGAGTGCAGGGACTAACTATGGCTACACCTTC.